One and the same sample provided the 23 T cell receptor beta chains below, sequenced in a study of blood T cell repertoires in COVID-19. The table came from immunoSEQ multiplex PCR; TCRdb's copy has only in-frame clones and leaves some out. The table includes some 90,000 clones, roughly 82% detected once. Input material: peripheral blood. These receptors were taken from a human donor in a cohort sampled during active COVID-19.

The CDR3 coding sequence is TGTGCCAGCAGCTTAAGCTCAGATACGCAGTATTTT. Translating gives CASSLSSDTQYF. This chain uses TRBV13 with TRBJ2-3; D ambiguous. The V and J ends lost 2 bases and 4 bases respectively, with 4 bases between them. This CDR3 region has 12 residues. Germline CDR1 is PRHDT and CDR2 is FYEKMQ (reference sequence). Full variable domain (remainder filled in from reference TRBV13 and TRBJ2-3): AAGVIQSPRHLIKEKRETATLKCYPIPRHDTVYWYQQGPGQDPQFLISFYEKMQSDKGSIPDRFSAQQFSDYHSELNMSSLELGDSALYFCASSLSSDTQYFGPGTRLTVL.

V gene TRBV19 combines with J gene TRBJ2-1, with TRBD2 matching 9 bases. Per the germline V gene, CDR1 is LNHDA and CDR2 is SQIVND (reference sequence). Trimming cost V 5 bases and J 3 bases; bases outside gene matches: 8. The CDR3 sequence is 16 residues long. The CDR3 region is CASSPHSGSGYNEQFF. The DNA of the CDR3 is TGTGCCAGTAGTCCACATAGCGGGAGTGGCTACAATGAGCAGTTCTTC.

This clone was seen a few times. The chain is built from TRBV5-4 and TRBJ2-4; perhaps TRBD1 as D (6 bases). Trimming removed 0 bases from V and 1 base from J, with 11 bases in between. The germline CDR1 and CDR2 sequences are SGHNT and YYREEE (reference sequence). CDR3 size: 16 residues. CDR3 protein: CASSLDRVGAKNIQYF. The CDR3 DNA reads as TGTGCCAGCAGCTTGGACAGGGTAGGGGCCAAAAACATTCAGTACTTC.

This rearrangement joins TRBV28 to TRBJ2-5, with D perhaps TRBD1 (6 bases). Germline CDR1 and CDR2: MDHEN and SYDVKM. The ends were cut back, 7 bases at V and 2 bases at J, with 17 bases in the middle. This CDR3 is 15 amino acids long. The CDR3 sequence: CASKQARGRQETQYF. In DNA, the CDR3 is TGTGCCAGCAAACAAGCCAGGGGCCGACAAGAGACCCAGTACTTC.

J is TRBJ1-1 and V is TRBV28, with 7 bases that match TRBD1. The CDR3 runs 11 residues. Germline-derived CDR1 and CDR2 are MDHEN and SYDVKM. Trimming cost V 8 bases and J 7 bases; bases outside gene matches: 4. The CDR3 sequence is CASGNRGEAFF. CDR3 nucleotide sequence: TGTGCCAGCGGAAACAGGGGTGAAGCTTTCTTT.

This chain links TRBV5-1 with TRBJ2-3, with TRBD1 matching over 7 bases. V shed 3 bases, J shed 4 bases, and the junction held 8 bases outside the gene matches. Germline values: CDR1 SGHRS, CDR2 YFSETQ. The CDR3 spans 15 residues. The CDR3 reads CASSYYTGAADTQYF. DNA of the CDR3: TGCGCCAGCAGCTACTATACAGGGGCCGCAGATACGCAGTATTTT. The full variable domain, its missing parts supplied by reference TRBV5-1 and TRBJ2-3, is KAGVTQTPRYLIKTRGQQVTLSCSPISGHRSVSWYQQTPGQGLQFLFEYFSETQRNKGNFPGRFSGRQFSNSRSEMNVSTLELGDSALYLCASSYYTGAADTQYFGPGTRLTVL.

This clone was recorded a few times. This rearrangement joins TRBV19 to TRBJ2-2, with 8 bases lining up with TRBD2. This CDR3 region has 15 residues. Germline CDR1 reads LNHDA; CDR2 reads SQIVND (reference sequence). After removal of 5 bases from V and 6 bases from J, the junction contained 8 bases not matched to a gene. This chain's CDR3 is CASSSGGGNAGELFF. Here the CDR3 DNA reads TGTGCCAGTAGTTCCGGGGGGGGTAACGCCGGGGAGCTGTTTTTT.

The chain is built from TRBV5-1 and TRBJ2-5, with 11 bases identical to TRBD2. V lost 0 bases, J lost 5 bases, and 9 bases stayed unmatched. The CDR3 consists of 17 residues. In germline, CDR1 is SGHRS, CDR2 YFSETQ. CDR3: CASSLATSGRSGETQYF. CDR3 DNA: TGCGCCAGCAGCTTGGCAACTAGCGGGAGATCAGGGGAGACCCAGTACTTC.

The chain carries TRBV28 and TRBJ1-2, with D tentatively TRBD1 (6 bases). Germline values: CDR1 MDHEN, CDR2 SYDVKM. CDR3 length: 11 residues. V lost 7 bases and J 8 bases, leaving 11 bases between the germline ends. The CDR3, as DNA: TGTGCCAGCACCAAGGGGGAAGGCTACACCTTC. Amino acid sequence: CASTKGEGYTF.

J is TRBJ2-5 and V is TRBV18; D is undetermined. This CDR3 region has 13 residues. Germline-derived CDR1 and CDR2 are KGHSH and LQKENI. Trimming took off 5 bases at V and 2 bases at J, with 9 bases between the two ends. DNA of the CDR3: TGTGCCAGCTCAGTGGCAAGACAAGAGACCCAGTACTTC. Translating it yields CASSVARQETQYF.

The rearrangement joins TRBV7-9 to TRBJ2-5; perhaps TRBD2 as D (6 bases). Germline CDR1 reads SEHNR; CDR2 reads FQNEAQ (reference sequence). Trimming stripped 4 bases from V and 5 bases from J, with 14 bases between. CDR3 size: 14 residues. CDR3 coding DNA: TGTGCCAGCAGCTCGCCCCGTGGGGGGGAGACCCAGTACTTC. Translated: CASSSPRGGETQYF.

The gene calls are TRBV14 and TRBJ2-1; a weak D match, TRBD2 (5 bases). This CDR3 has 15 amino acids. Trimming removed 4 bases from V and 2 bases from J, with 12 bases in between. Germline CDR1 and CDR2: SGHDN and FVKESK. CDR3 in amino acids: CASSPLYGAYNEQFF. DNA for the CDR3: TGTGCCAGCAGCCCTCTCTACGGGGCCTACAATGAGCAGTTCTTC.

The V call is TRBV29-1, the J call TRBJ2-7; the D gene is possibly TRBD1 (6 bases). The CDR3 runs 15 residues. Trimming stripped 0 bases from V and 4 bases from J, with 16 bases between. Germline V gives CDR1 SQVTM, CDR2 ANQGSEA. CDR3 loop: CSVEDRVVRGYEQYF. In DNA, the CDR3 is TGCAGCGTTGAAGATCGAGTGGTCAGGGGATACGAGCAGTACTTC.

J is TRBJ2-7 and V is TRBV28; TRBD2 agrees at 9 bases. Germline values: CDR1 MDHEN, CDR2 SYDVKM. V lost 6 bases to trimming and J lost 5 bases; unmatched junction nucleotides: 5. The CDR3 totals 13 residues. CDR3 DNA: TGTGCCAGCAGAAGTAGCGGGAGCCACGAGCAGTACTTC. Its protein is CASRSSGSHEQYF.

The rearrangement joins TRBV6-5 to TRBJ1-1, with 11 bases matching TRBD1. The germline V gene has CDR1 MNHEY and CDR2 SVGAGI. Germline trimming cut 6 bases from V and 5 bases from J; bases unmatched to any gene: 5. The CDR3 runs to 14 residues. CDR3 sequence: CASRPGTGGTEAFF. The DNA for the CDR3 is TGTGCCAGCAGGCCCGGGACAGGGGGTACTGAAGCTTTCTTT.

The chain combines TRBV27 with TRBJ2-5, with 10 bases that match TRBD1. V lost 5 bases to trimming and J lost 7 bases; unmatched junction nucleotides: 16. This CDR3 has 17 residues. Germline CDR1 is MNHEY and CDR2 is SMNVEV (reference sequence). The CDR3 sequence is CASSRLPGTGAFPTQYF. The CDR3 region has the DNA TGTGCCAGCAGTAGGTTGCCCGGGACAGGGGCTTTTCCGACCCAGTACTTC.

The genes are TRBV4-2 and TRBJ2-7; D gene unclear. Germline V CDR1 and CDR2: LGHNA, YNFKEQ. The CDR3 loop spans 13 amino acids. Trimming cost V 0 bases and J 3 bases, with 6 bases left between them. For the CDR3, the DNA is TGTGCCAGCAGCCAAGATGTTAGCTACGAGCAGTACTTC. Translation gives CASSQDVSYEQYF.

V usage is TRBV5-1 and J usage is TRBJ2-2; 8 bases align to TRBD1. V shed 0 bases and J 6 bases; nucleotides not matched to a gene: 10. There are 17 residues in the CDR3. Germline V gives CDR1 SGHRS, CDR2 YFSETQ. CDR3 amino acids: CASSLESGRGLAGELFF. CDR3 in DNA: TGCGCCAGCAGCTTGGAGTCTGGCAGGGGGCTTGCCGGGGAGCTGTTTTTT. Together with reference TRBV5-1 and TRBJ2-2, the CDR3 gives the full variable domain: KAGVTQTPRYLIKTRGQQVTLSCSPISGHRSVSWYQQTPGQGLQFLFEYFSETQRNKGNFPGRFSGRQFSNSRSEMNVSTLELGDSALYLCASSLESGRGLAGELFFGEGSRLTVL.

CDR3 nucleotides: TGCGCCAGCAGCCAAGAAGCGGGGACCTACAATGAGCAGTTCTTC. Its translation: CASSQEAGTYNEQFF. The V call is TRBV4-1, the J call TRBJ2-1; 7 bases match TRBD2. The germline V gene encodes CDR1 MGHRA and CDR2 YSYEKL. This CDR3 comprises 15 residues. V lost 0 bases to trimming and J lost 2 bases; unmatched junction nucleotides: 1.

The chain carries TRBV28 and TRBJ2-7, with D tentatively TRBD2 (5 bases). The CDR3 has 13 amino acids. V lost 7 bases and J lost 2, with 12 bases in between. The germline CDR1 and CDR2 sequences are MDHEN and SYDVKM. The CDR3 region has the DNA TGTGCCAGCAACGTAGGGAGAGCCTACGAGCAGTACTTC. It translates to CASNVGRAYEQYF. Drawing the rest from reference TRBV28 and TRBJ2-7, the complete variable domain is DVKVTQSSRYLVKRTGEKVFLECVQDMDHENMFWYRQDPGLGLRLIYFSYDVKMKEKGDIPEGYSVSREKKERFSLILESASTNQTSMYLCASNVGRAYEQYFGPGTRLTVT.

This chain links TRBV3-1 (or the pseudogene TRBV3-2) with TRBJ2-7; TRBD1 matches at 7 bases. Germline V gene sequence: CDR1 LGHDT, CDR2 YNNKEL (reference sequence). The CDR3 sequence is 13 residues long. V dropped 3 bases and J dropped 5; count of bases not matched to a gene: 4. CDR3 in amino acids: CASSHGDRDEQYF. As DNA, the CDR3 is TGTGCCAGCAGCCATGGTGACAGGGACGAGCAGTACTTC.

The genes are TRBV7-2 and TRBJ2-7, with D unresolved. There are 12 residues in the CDR3. The V end was cut by 4 bases, the J end by 7 bases, with 11 bases between. Germline values: CDR1 SGHTA, CDR2 FQGNSA. The CDR3 bases are TGTGCCAGCAGCTCCCCTTATTCGGAGCAGTACTTC. Amino acid sequence: CASSSPYSEQYF.

The chain joins TRBV5-1 to TRBJ2-3; 9 positions match TRBD1. This CDR3 comprises 17 residues. Germline trimming cut 4 bases from V and 2 bases from J; bases unmatched to any gene: 11. CDR1 is SGHRS and CDR2 is YFSETQ in the germline V gene. CDR3 nucleotide sequence: TGCGCCAGCAGCAAGGGATCCGGGACAGGGTACACAGATACGCAGTATTTT. It specifies CASSKGSGTGYTDTQYF.